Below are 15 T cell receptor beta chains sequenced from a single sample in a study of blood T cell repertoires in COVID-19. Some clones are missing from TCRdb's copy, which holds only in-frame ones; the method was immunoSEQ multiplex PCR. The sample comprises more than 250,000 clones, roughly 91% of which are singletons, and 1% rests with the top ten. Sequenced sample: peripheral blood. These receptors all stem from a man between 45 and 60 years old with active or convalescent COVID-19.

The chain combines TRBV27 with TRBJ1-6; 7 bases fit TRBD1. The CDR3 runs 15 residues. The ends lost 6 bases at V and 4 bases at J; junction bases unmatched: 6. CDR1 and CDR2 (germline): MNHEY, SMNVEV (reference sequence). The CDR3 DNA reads TGTGCCAGCAGCTCCGGGACAGCTTATAATTCACCCCTCCACTTT. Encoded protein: CASSSGTAYNSPLHF.

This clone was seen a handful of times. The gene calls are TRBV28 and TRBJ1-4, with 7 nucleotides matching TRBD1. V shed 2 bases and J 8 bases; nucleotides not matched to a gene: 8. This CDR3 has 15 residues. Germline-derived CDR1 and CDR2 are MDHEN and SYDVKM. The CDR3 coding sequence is TGTGCCAGCAGTTTAATTACAGGGGAAAGGGAAAAACTGTTTTTT. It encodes CASSLITGEREKLFF.

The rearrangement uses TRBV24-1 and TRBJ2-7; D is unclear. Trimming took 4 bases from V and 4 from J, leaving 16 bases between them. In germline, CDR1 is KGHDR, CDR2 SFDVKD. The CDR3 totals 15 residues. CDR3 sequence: CATSEGKRTSYEQYF. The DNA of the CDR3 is TGTGCCACCAGTGAAGGAAAGCGCACGTCGTACGAGCAGTACTTC.

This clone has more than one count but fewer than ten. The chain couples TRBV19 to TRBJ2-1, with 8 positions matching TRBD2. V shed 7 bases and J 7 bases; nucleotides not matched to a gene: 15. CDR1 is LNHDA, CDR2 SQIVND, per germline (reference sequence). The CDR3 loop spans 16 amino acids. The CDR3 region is CASTLGTSRYTNEQFF. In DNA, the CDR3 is TGTGCCAGTACCCTAGGGACTAGTCGGTATACAAATGAGCAGTTCTTC.

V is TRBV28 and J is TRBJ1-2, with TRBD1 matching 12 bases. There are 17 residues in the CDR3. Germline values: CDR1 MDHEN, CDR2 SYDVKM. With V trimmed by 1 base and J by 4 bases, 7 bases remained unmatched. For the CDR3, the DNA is TGTGCCAGCAGTTTATCAGGGACAGGGGGCGCGGTCTATGGCTACACCTTC. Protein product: CASSLSGTGGAVYGYTF.

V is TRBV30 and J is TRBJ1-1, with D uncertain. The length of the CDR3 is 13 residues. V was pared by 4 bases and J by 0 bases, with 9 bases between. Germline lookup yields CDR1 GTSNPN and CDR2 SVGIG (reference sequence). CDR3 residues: CAWKRSLNTEAFF. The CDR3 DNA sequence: TGTGCCTGGAAGAGGTCTCTGAACACTGAAGCTTTCTTT.

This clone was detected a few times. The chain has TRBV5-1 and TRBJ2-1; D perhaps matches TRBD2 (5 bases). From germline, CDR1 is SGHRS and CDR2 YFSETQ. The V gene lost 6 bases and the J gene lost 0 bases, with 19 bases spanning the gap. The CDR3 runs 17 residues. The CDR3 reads CASNSFSLGSSYNEQFF. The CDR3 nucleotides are TGCGCCAGCAACTCTTTTAGCCTGGGGAGCTCCTACAATGAGCAGTTCTTC.

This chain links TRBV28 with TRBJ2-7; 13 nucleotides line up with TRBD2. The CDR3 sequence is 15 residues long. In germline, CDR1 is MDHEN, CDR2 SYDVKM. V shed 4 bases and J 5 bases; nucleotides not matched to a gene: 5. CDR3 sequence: CASSSPGTSGNEQYF. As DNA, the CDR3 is TGTGCCAGCAGTTCACCAGGGACTAGCGGGAACGAGCAGTACTTC.

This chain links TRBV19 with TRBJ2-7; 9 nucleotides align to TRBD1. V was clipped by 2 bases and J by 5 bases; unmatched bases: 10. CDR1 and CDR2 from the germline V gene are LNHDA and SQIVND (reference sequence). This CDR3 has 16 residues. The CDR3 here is CASSIQSGQGSNEQYF. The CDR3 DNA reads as TGTGCCAGTAGTATACAAAGCGGACAGGGGAGCAACGAGCAGTACTTC.

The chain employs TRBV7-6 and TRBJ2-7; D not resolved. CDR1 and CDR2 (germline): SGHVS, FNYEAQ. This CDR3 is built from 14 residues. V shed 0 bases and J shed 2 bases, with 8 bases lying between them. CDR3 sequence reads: CASSLAGLPYEQYF. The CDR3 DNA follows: TGTGCCAGCAGCTTAGCCGGTCTACCCTACGAGCAGTACTTC.

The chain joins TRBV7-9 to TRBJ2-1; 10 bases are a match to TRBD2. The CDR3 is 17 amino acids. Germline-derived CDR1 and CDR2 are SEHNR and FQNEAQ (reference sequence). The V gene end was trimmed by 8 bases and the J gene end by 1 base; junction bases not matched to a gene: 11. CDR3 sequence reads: CASGREVSGGSYNEQFF. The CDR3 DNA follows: TGTGCCAGCGGCAGGGAAGTTAGCGGGGGGTCCTACAATGAGCAGTTCTTC.

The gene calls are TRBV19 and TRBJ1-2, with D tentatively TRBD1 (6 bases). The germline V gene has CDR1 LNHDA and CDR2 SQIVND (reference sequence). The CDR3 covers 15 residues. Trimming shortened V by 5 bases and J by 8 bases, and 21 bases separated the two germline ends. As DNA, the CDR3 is TGTGCCAGTAGTGTGCCCGGACAGTCTCTTAGGGGCTACACCTTC. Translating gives CASSVPGQSLRGYTF.

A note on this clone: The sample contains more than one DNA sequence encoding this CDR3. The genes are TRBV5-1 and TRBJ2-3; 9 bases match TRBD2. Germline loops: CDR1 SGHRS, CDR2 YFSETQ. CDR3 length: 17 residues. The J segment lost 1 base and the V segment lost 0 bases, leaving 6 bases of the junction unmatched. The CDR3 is CASSLVSRGGGTDTQYF. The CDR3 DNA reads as TGCGCCAGCAGCTTGGTCTCGCGGGGGGGAGGCACAGATACGCAGTATTTT.

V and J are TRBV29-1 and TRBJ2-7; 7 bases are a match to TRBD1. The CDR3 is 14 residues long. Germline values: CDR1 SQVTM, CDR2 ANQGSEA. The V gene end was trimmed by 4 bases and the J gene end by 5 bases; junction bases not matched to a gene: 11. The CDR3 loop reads CSVVQGERFHEQYF. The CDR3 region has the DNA TGCAGCGTTGTCCAGGGGGAACGTTTTCACGAGCAGTACTTC.

The DNA of the CDR3 is TGTGCCACCAGGCTGGGGGACAGGGTTGAAAAACTGTTTTTT. Protein product: CATRLGDRVEKLFF. This rearrangement joins TRBV15 to TRBJ1-4, with 9 bases that match TRBD1. The CDR3 has 14 amino acids. Losses at the gene ends were 6 bases for V and 7 bases for J; bases not matched to a gene: 6. Germline assignment: CDR1 LNHNV and CDR2 YYDKDF (reference sequence).